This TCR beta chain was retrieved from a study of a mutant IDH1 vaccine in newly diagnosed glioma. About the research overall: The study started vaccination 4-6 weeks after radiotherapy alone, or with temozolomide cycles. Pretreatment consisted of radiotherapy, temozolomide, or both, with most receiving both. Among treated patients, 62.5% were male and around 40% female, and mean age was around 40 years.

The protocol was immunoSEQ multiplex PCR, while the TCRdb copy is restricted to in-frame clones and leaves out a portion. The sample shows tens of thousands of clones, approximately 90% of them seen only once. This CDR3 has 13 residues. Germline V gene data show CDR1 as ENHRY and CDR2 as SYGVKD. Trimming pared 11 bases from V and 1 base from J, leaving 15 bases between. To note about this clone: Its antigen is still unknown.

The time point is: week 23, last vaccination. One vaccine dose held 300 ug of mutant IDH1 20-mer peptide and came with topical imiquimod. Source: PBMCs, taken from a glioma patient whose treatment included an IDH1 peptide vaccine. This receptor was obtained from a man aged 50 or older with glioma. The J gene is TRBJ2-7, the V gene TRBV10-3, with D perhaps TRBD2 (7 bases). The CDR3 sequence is CALGEGGSYEQYF. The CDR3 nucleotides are TGTGCCCTCGGGGAGGGGGGTTCCTACGAGCAGTACTTC.